This is a list of T cell receptor beta chains from one sample in a study of long-term antiretroviral therapy in people with HIV. Libraries were prepared by immunoSEQ multiplex PCR; TCRdb keeps only in-frame clonotypes and omits some of them. The sample lists fewer than 30,000 clones, roughly 84% occurring once. The material was unsorted PBMCs, obtained almost 2.9 years after starting antiretroviral therapy. The receptors here all came from a man aged 25-45 years with HIV. Both conserved end residues are part of each CDR3. The D gene is left open where the match is weak. Only some rows state a clone size, as once, few, many or a class for expanded clones.

clone_size: NA
d_call: NA
v_call: TRBV5-5
cdr3_length: 16
j_call: TRBJ2-3
cdr3_aa: CASSLGGRWGADTQYF
cdr3_nt: TGTGCCAGCAGCTTGGGAGGGCGCTGGGGGGCAGATACGCAGTATTTT

clone_size: NA
d_call: TRBD1
v_call: TRBV9
cdr3_length: 16
j_call: TRBJ1-3
cdr3_aa: CASSARDRGSGNTIYF
cdr3_nt: TGTGCCAGCAGCGCCCGAGACAGGGGGAGCGGAAACACCATATATTTT

clone_size: NA
d_call: NA
v_call: TRBV30
cdr3_length: 12
j_call: TRBJ1-2
cdr3_aa: CAWRGGGYGYTF
cdr3_nt: TGTGCCTGGAGGGGGGGCGGCTATGGCTACACCTTC

clone_size: NA
d_call: NA
v_call: TRBV7-7
cdr3_length: 15
j_call: TRBJ2-2
cdr3_aa: CASSFGGAGTGELFF
cdr3_nt: TGTGCTAGCAGCTTTGGGGGGGCTGGCACCGGGGAGCTGTTTTTT

clone_size: NA
d_call: NA
v_call: TRBV5-1
cdr3_length: 16
j_call: TRBJ2-1
cdr3_aa: CASSLGGASSYNEQFF
cdr3_nt: TGCGCCAGCAGCTTGGGCGGGGCGAGCTCCTACAATGAGCAGTTCTTC

clone_size: NA
d_call: NA
v_call: TRBV28
cdr3_length: 13
j_call: TRBJ2-7
cdr3_aa: CASSLLPSYEQYF
cdr3_nt: TGTGCCAGCAGTTTGTTGCCCTCCTACGAGCAGTACTTC

clone_size: few
d_call: NA
v_call: TRBV5-1
cdr3_length: 17
j_call: TRBJ2-1
cdr3_aa: CASSLAEGGRGYNEQFF
cdr3_nt: TGCGCCAGCAGCTTGGCCGAGGGGGGGAGAGGGTACAATGAGCAGTTCTTC

clone_size: NA
d_call: TRBD2
v_call: TRBV23-1
cdr3_length: 14
j_call: TRBJ2-7
cdr3_aa: CASSWTSGKYEQYF
cdr3_nt: TGCGCCAGCAGTTGGACTAGCGGGAAGTACGAGCAGTACTTC

clone_size: NA
d_call: NA
v_call: TRBV11-2
cdr3_length: 12
j_call: TRBJ2-5
cdr3_aa: CASSLLGETQYF
cdr3_nt: TGTGCCAGCAGCTTATTGGGAGAGACCCAGTACTTC

clone_size: NA
d_call: NA
v_call: TRBV6-6
cdr3_length: 14
j_call: TRBJ1-5
cdr3_aa: CASRPGPTGQPQHF
cdr3_nt: TGTGCCAGCAGACCCGGACCGACCGGTCAGCCCCAGCATTTT

clone_size: NA
d_call: NA
v_call: TRBV7-9
cdr3_length: 14
j_call: TRBJ2-2
cdr3_aa: CASSLRPLTGELFF
cdr3_nt: TGTGCCAGCAGCTTACGTCCCCTCACCGGGGAGCTGTTTTTT

clone_size: once
d_call: NA
v_call: TRBV2
cdr3_length: 13
j_call: TRBJ1-2
cdr3_aa: CASMVSGGAGYTF
cdr3_nt: TGTGCCAGCATGGTATCCGGGGGAGCCGGCTACACCTTC

clone_size: NA
d_call: TRBD1
v_call: TRBV10-3
cdr3_length: 13
j_call: TRBJ1-5
cdr3_aa: CAIRDRADQPQHF
cdr3_nt: TGTGCCATCAGGGACAGGGCGGATCAGCCCCAGCATTTT

clone_size: NA
d_call: NA
v_call: TRBV28
cdr3_length: 13
j_call: TRBJ1-2
cdr3_aa: CASSRAPRDGYTF
cdr3_nt: TGTGCCAGCAGTCGGGCTCCCAGGGATGGCTACACCTTC

clone_size: NA
d_call: NA
v_call: TRBV28
cdr3_length: 15
j_call: TRBJ2-3
cdr3_aa: CASSLYRTRGATQYF
cdr3_nt: TGTGCCAGCAGTTTATATCGGACCCGAGGGGCTACGCAGTATTTT

clone_size: NA
d_call: NA
v_call: TRBV27
cdr3_length: 13
j_call: TRBJ1-1
cdr3_aa: CATGTASRPKAFF
cdr3_nt: TGTGCCACCGGGACGGCCTCCCGTCCCAAAGCTTTCTTT

clone_size: NA
d_call: NA
v_call: TRBV6-5
cdr3_length: 12
j_call: TRBJ2-7
cdr3_aa: CASRQGDYEQYF
cdr3_nt: TGTGCCAGCAGACAGGGAGATTACGAGCAGTACTTC